Listed here are 15 T cell receptor beta chains from one sample, sequenced in a study of T-cell memory formation after mild COVID-19. A single record per CDR3 protein comes from TCRdb applying MiXCR to the 5' RACE reads. The sample consists of 270,000 or so distinct CDR3 sequences, 16% of them appearing once. Sequenced: PBMCs or a T cell subset sorted from them (not recorded which). The receptors shown here come from a man aged 18 to 29 who had mild COVID-19 (a few samples of this study predate the infection). Cell type and time point are not known.

This clonotype came up a few times. The chain couples TRBV20-1 to TRBJ1-1; D uncertain. CDR3 length equals 11 residues. The V end was cut by 3 bases, the J end by 6 bases, with 8 bases between. Germline-derived CDR1 and CDR2 are DFQATT and SNEGSKA (reference sequence). For the CDR3, the DNA is TGCAGTGCTAGTCCCGGGTCTGAAGCTTTCTTT. Its translation: CSASPGSEAFF.

This chain links TRBV5-1 with TRBJ2-7, with D tentatively TRBD1 or TRBD2 (5 bases each). Germline CDR1 and CDR2: SGHRS and YFSETQ. The ends were cut back, 2 bases at V and 1 base at J, with 13 bases in the middle. This CDR3 has 15 residues. The CDR3: CASSLPGTSSYEQYF. In DNA form, the CDR3 reads TGCGCCAGCAGCTTACCCGGGACCAGTTCCTACGAGCAGTACTTC.

The chain uses TRBV9 and TRBJ2-5; either TRBD1 or TRBD2 may supply D (5 bases each). The V end lost 4 bases, the J end lost 14 bases, and 24 bases lay between the germline ends. Germline V gene data show CDR1 as SGDLS and CDR2 as YYNGEE. The CDR3 has 14 residues. DNA of the CDR3: TGTGCCAGCAGCTCCCCCACCTACCGGGACGGTCTTTACTTC. Translation gives CASSSPTYRDGLYF.

This chain uses TRBV7-9 with TRBJ1-1; possible D gene TRBD1, 5 bases. CDR1 SEHNR and CDR2 FQNEAQ come from the germline V gene (reference sequence). CDR3 length: 15 residues. V lost 6 bases and J lost 5, with 19 bases in between. The CDR3 region is CASSSIRDWGTEAFF. CDR3 bases: TGTGCCAGCAGTTCAATCCGGGACTGGGGGACTGAAGCTTTCTTT.

V gene TRBV5-1 combines with J gene TRBJ1-2, with D tentatively TRBD1 (6 bases). V lost 2 bases and J 2 bases, leaving 19 bases between the germline ends. CDR3 length: 17 amino acids. Per germline, CDR1 SGHRS and CDR2 YFSETQ. The chain's CDR3 is CASSFDSFGDTNYGYTF. CDR3 nucleotide sequence: TGCGCCAGCAGCTTCGATAGTTTTGGGGACACCAACTATGGCTACACCTTC.

This clonotype was observed at least ten times. The rearrangement joins TRBV4-1 to TRBJ2-3; no clear D gene. CDR1 and CDR2 from the germline V gene are MGHRA and YSYEKL. The V and J ends lost 6 bases and 4 bases respectively, with 11 bases between them. The length of the CDR3 is 13 residues. The CDR3 DNA sequence: TGCGCCAGCAGTCGGACGAGGTCAGATACGCAGTATTTT. Its translation is CASSRTRSDTQYF.

This clonotype was observed many times. The chain recombines TRBV5-1 with TRBJ2-5; TRBD1 might be the D (6 bases). This CDR3 contains 14 residues. CDR1 SGHRS and CDR2 YFSETQ come from the germline V gene. V shed 4 bases and J shed 4 bases, with 14 bases lying between them. The CDR3 here is CASSPIWGRETQYF. The CDR3 region has the DNA TGCGCCAGCAGCCCAATTTGGGGGCGAGAGACCCAGTACTTC. The entire variable domain, with the rest obtained from reference TRBV5-1 and TRBJ2-5, is as follows: KAGVTQTPRYLIKTRGQQVTLSCSPISGHRSVSWYQQTPGQGLQFLFEYFSETQRNKGNFPGRFSGRQFSNSRSEMNVSTLELGDSALYLCASSPIWGRETQYFGPGTRLLVL.

The V gene is TRBV27, the J gene TRBJ2-1; no firm D call. Trimming stripped 11 bases from V and 7 bases from J, with 18 bases between. The germline CDR1 and CDR2 sequences are MNHEY and SMNVEV (reference sequence). The CDR3 loop spans 13 amino acids. This CDR3 reads CAVLPNIGNEQFF. For the CDR3, the DNA is TGTGCCGTCCTGCCGAATATTGGGAATGAGCAGTTCTTC.

The chain is built from TRBV19 and TRBJ2-1, with 8 bases fitting TRBD2. The V and J ends lost 2 bases and 7 bases, in that order; junction bases with no gene match: 10. The CDR3 extends over 16 amino acids. Germline V gene lookup returns CDR1 LNHDA and CDR2 SQIVND (reference sequence). Here the CDR3 DNA reads TGTGCCAGTAGTATATCGGCGGGGGGACGGTGGAATGAGCAGTTCTTC. Protein sequence: CASSISAGGRWNEQFF.

The V and J genes are TRBV4-3 and TRBJ1-2; D is unclear. This CDR3 is 15 amino acids long. V was cut by 3 bases and J by 1 base, with 12 bases left in between. The germline CDR1 and CDR2 sequences are LGHNA and YSLEER. The CDR3 reads CASSQSPGSNYGYTF. The CDR3 bases are TGCGCCAGCAGCCAGTCCCCGGGAAGTAACTATGGCTACACCTTC.

The genes are TRBV7-2 and TRBJ2-5, with D tentatively TRBD2 (6 bases). Germline V gene data show CDR1 as SGHTA and CDR2 as FQGNSA. The CDR3 runs to 13 residues. Between the trimmed V and J ends, which lost 4 bases and 5 bases, there was a span of 11 bases. The CDR3 loop is CASSSRAGETQYF. The CDR3 DNA sequence: TGTGCCAGCAGCTCCAGGGCGGGGGAGACCCAGTACTTC.

The chain joins TRBV27 to TRBJ1-4; 10 bases are a match to TRBD1. The germline V gene encodes CDR1 MNHEY and CDR2 SMNVEV (reference sequence). V gave up 5 bases and J gave up 7 bases; unmatched junction bases: 4. This CDR3 spans 14 amino acids. The CDR3 loop is CASSPRDRGEKLFF. In nucleotides, the CDR3 is TGTGCCAGCAGTCCCCGGGACAGGGGTGAAAAACTGTTTTTT.

This clonotype was seen a handful of times. The chain joins TRBV9 to TRBJ1-6, with D maybe TRBD1 (6 bases). Trimming left V 0 bases short and J 6 bases short, with 7 bases between. CDR1 is SGDLS and CDR2 is YYNGEE in the germline V gene. This CDR3 comprises 14 residues. The DNA for the CDR3 is TGTGCCAGCAGCGTAGGGGGGCCTAATTCACCCCTCCACTTT. Translating gives CASSVGGPNSPLHF.

This rearrangement joins TRBV19 to TRBJ1-1, with no clear D. Germline V lookup: CDR1 LNHDA, CDR2 SQIVND (reference sequence). Trimming took off 2 bases at V and 3 bases at J, with 7 bases between the two ends. This CDR3 has 13 amino acids. The DNA for the CDR3 is TGTGCCAGTAGTATACTTGAAGACACTGAAGCTTTCTTT. It yields the protein CASSILEDTEAFF.

This clonotype was counted only a few times. The V and J genes are TRBV10-3 and TRBJ1-1, with D uncertain. The V end was cut by 4 bases, the J end by 5 bases, with 5 bases between. Germline V gives CDR1 ENHRY, CDR2 SYGVKD. This CDR3 contains 11 residues. The CDR3 spells CAISAETEAFF. CDR3 coding DNA: TGTGCCATCAGTGCTGAAACTGAAGCTTTCTTT.